This T cell receptor beta chain came from a study of T-cell memory formation after mild COVID-19. Amplification by 5'RACE using constant-segment primers produced TCR alpha and TCR beta cDNA libraries that carried sample barcodes and UMIs. TCRdb re-derived calls from the 5' RACE reads in MiXCR, one entry per CDR3 protein. The sample contains 300,000 to 400,000 distinct CDR3 sequences, 28% of which appear only once. Trimming removed 4 bases at V and 6 bases at J, with 16 bases between. This CDR3 spans 15 amino acids. CDR1 is SGHRS and CDR2 is YFSETQ in the germline V gene. Findings and caveats of the study: Clones that shrank (day 15 to 85) were balanced CD4/CD8, whereas later expanders leaned CD4+.

Concerning this clonotype itself: Its matching antigen is unknown.

This TCR was sampled from an adult woman who had mild COVID-19 (a few samples of this study predate the infection). Cell type and time point are not known. What was sequenced was PBMCs or a T cell subset sorted from them (not recorded which). The gene calls are TRBV5-1 and TRBJ1-4; weak D call: TRBD1 (5 bases). As DNA, the CDR3 is TGCGCCAGCAGCACCAGGGTGGGCGGATATGAAAAACTGTTTTTT. It encodes CASSTRVGGYEKLFF.